What follows are 26 T cell receptor beta chains derived from one specimen sequenced in a study of blood T cell repertoires in COVID-19. Sequenced by immunoSEQ multiplex PCR; TCRdb stores in-frame clones only, minus some. This sample yields about 70,000 clones, of which 80% are seen a single time; 15% to 20% belongs to the top ten. Material for sequencing was peripheral blood. The source is a man in his sixties or seventies who had recovered from COVID-19.

The chain couples TRBV5-4 to TRBJ2-1, with 8 bases aligning to TRBD2. The CDR3 runs to 16 residues. Germline-derived CDR1 and CDR2 are SGHNT and YYREEE (reference sequence). With V trimmed by 2 bases and J by 9 bases, 13 bases remained unmatched. This CDR3 is CASSLSTGGALREQFF. Written as DNA, the CDR3 is TGTGCCAGCAGCTTATCGACCGGGGGGGCTCTACGTGAGCAGTTCTTC.

CDR3 nucleotides: TGCGCCAGCAGCCAAGCGGGGGGCTACAATGAGCAGTTCTTC. Its translation: CASSQAGGYNEQFF. The gene calls are TRBV4-1 and TRBJ2-1; 7 nucleotides align to TRBD2. The CDR3 consists of 14 residues. Looked up from germline, CDR1 is MGHRA and CDR2 is YSYEKL. Trimming at V came to 1 base and at J to 3 bases, leaving 0 bases not matched to a gene.

The chain recombines TRBV28 with TRBJ1-2, with 7 nucleotides matching TRBD1. Unmatched junction bases numbered 7, after V lost 5 bases and J lost 4 bases. Germline V gives CDR1 MDHEN, CDR2 SYDVKM. The CDR3 length is 14 residues. The CDR3 nucleotides read TGTGCCAGCAGTGTAACGACAGGGACCTATGGCTACACCTTC. It is translated as CASSVTTGTYGYTF.

The CDR3 loop reads CASTGLAEETQYF. CDR3 nucleotide sequence: TGTGCCAGCACGGGACTAGCGGAAGAGACCCAGTACTTC. The gene calls are TRBV28 and TRBJ2-5; TRBD2 matches 11 bases. The CDR3 sequence is 13 residues long. The V gene's germline CDR1 is MDHEN and CDR2 SYDVKM. The J segment lost 3 bases and the V segment lost 7 bases, leaving 1 base of the junction unmatched.

The V call is TRBV7-2, the J call TRBJ2-5; tentative D call: TRBD2 (5 bases). V lost 2 bases and J 2 bases, leaving 9 bases between the germline ends. This CDR3 is 14 amino acids long. Germline V gives CDR1 SGHTA, CDR2 FQGNSA. DNA for the CDR3: TGTGCCAGCAGCTTATTGTCGGGGCAAGAGACCCAGTACTTC. Translation: CASSLLSGQETQYF.

This clone came up many times. This sequence joins TRBV7-2 and TRBJ1-5, with D possibly being TRBD1 (6 bases). This CDR3 is 17 amino acids long. V was cut by 0 bases and J by 2 bases, with 14 bases left in between. Germline CDR1 SGHTA, CDR2 FQGNSA. The CDR3 spells CASSLALGGAGNQPQHF. Here the CDR3 DNA reads TGTGCCAGCAGCTTAGCGCTAGGGGGGGCAGGCAATCAGCCCCAGCATTTT.

V and J are TRBV5-1 and TRBJ2-2; D is perhaps TRBD1 (7 bases). From germline, CDR1 is SGHRS and CDR2 YFSETQ. The CDR3 spans 16 residues. Between the trimmed V and J ends, which lost 0 bases and 3 bases, there was a span of 12 bases. The CDR3 is CASSLADREDTGELFF. The CDR3 bases are TGCGCCAGCAGCTTGGCTGACAGGGAGGACACCGGGGAGCTGTTTTTT.

The chain uses TRBV5-1 and TRBJ2-5, with D unclear. The CDR3 is made up of 13 amino acids. Germline V lookup: CDR1 SGHRS, CDR2 YFSETQ. The V end was cut by 4 bases, the J end by 0 bases, with 7 bases between. CDR3 amino acids: CASSLVHQETQYF. The DNA for the CDR3 is TGCGCCAGCAGCCTTGTCCACCAAGAGACCCAGTACTTC.

In this sample, this clone turned up once. This chain links TRBV5-4 with TRBJ2-7, with 7 bases fitting TRBD2. The junction had 10 bases not matched to a gene; V was cut back by 4 bases and J by 6 bases. This CDR3 contains 14 residues. Looked up from germline, CDR1 is SGHNT and CDR2 is YYREEE (reference sequence). CDR3 residues: CASSPMTSPGEQYF. The CDR3 DNA sequence: TGTGCCAGCAGCCCGATGACTAGCCCGGGCGAGCAGTACTTC.

This chain uses TRBV19 with TRBJ1-6; TRBD1 aligns across 7 bases. The germline gives CDR1 LNHDA, CDR2 SQIVND (reference sequence). The CDR3 length is 17 residues. J gave up 8 bases and V 4 bases, and 14 bases lay outside the gene matches. Here the CDR3 DNA reads TGTGCCAGTAGTAGCCGTTGGGGACAGAAGTTGGATTCACCCCTCCACTTT. It codes for CASSSRWGQKLDSPLHF.

This clone has only a few counts. This chain joins TRBV6-5 and TRBJ1-1; maybe TRBD1 (5 bases). V was shortened by 0 bases and J by 10 bases, with 18 bases between the two germline ends. The germline V gene encodes CDR1 MNHEY and CDR2 SVGAGI. There are 15 residues in the CDR3. The DNA of the CDR3 is TGTGCCAGCAGTTACTCAGGTTATCAAGGGGTCGGAGCTTTCTTT. It is translated as CASSYSGYQGVGAFF.

V gene TRBV10-3 combines with J gene TRBJ1-1; D remains ambiguous. The CDR3 extends over 13 amino acids. V lost 4 bases to trimming and J lost 3 bases, with 9 bases between them. Germline values: CDR1 ENHRY, CDR2 SYGVKD. The CDR3 region is CAISAEGDTEAFF. The CDR3 bases are TGTGCCATCAGTGCGGAGGGTGACACTGAAGCTTTCTTT.

The rearrangement links TRBV5-5 to TRBJ1-1; unclear D gene. Germline-derived CDR1 and CDR2 are SGHKS and YYEKEE (reference sequence). Trimming shortened V by 2 bases and J by 4 bases, and 12 bases separated the two germline ends. The CDR3 totals 14 residues. The CDR3 region is CASSFEALFTEAFF. CDR3 nucleotide sequence: TGTGCCAGCAGCTTTGAGGCACTCTTCACTGAAGCTTTCTTT.

The chain recombines TRBV4-1 with TRBJ2-3, with 12 bases lining up with TRBD2. V shed 0 bases, J shed 0 bases, and the junction held 4 bases outside the gene matches. Germline V gene sequence: CDR1 MGHRA, CDR2 YSYEKL. The CDR3 covers 18 residues. The CDR3 coding sequence is TGCGCCAGCAGCCAAGACTGGCTAGCGGGAGGGAGCACAGATACGCAGTATTTT. This codes for CASSQDWLAGGSTDTQYF.

This clone was picked up a small number of times. The J gene is TRBJ1-5, the V gene TRBV19, with D tentatively TRBD1 (5 bases). The germline V gene encodes CDR1 LNHDA and CDR2 SQIVND (reference sequence). This CDR3 is 13 amino acids long. V gave up 4 bases and J gave up 7 bases, with 11 bases separating them. CDR3 in DNA: TGTGCCAGTAGTACCCAGGGTAAGCAGCCCCAGCATTTT. It codes for CASSTQGKQPQHF.

V is TRBV12-5 and J is TRBJ1-2, with D possibly matching TRBD1 (6 bases). This CDR3 has 17 amino acids. Germline V gene data show CDR1 as LGHNT and CDR2 as FRNRAP. V was trimmed by 0 bases and J by 4 bases, leaving 18 bases between them. DNA for the CDR3: TGTGCTAGTGGTTTGGTACGGCCCCCGTCCAGGGGCTATGGCTACACCTTC. It specifies CASGLVRPPSRGYGYTF.

The chain is built from TRBV4-2 and TRBJ1-6; D remains ambiguous. The germline V gene has CDR1 LGHNA and CDR2 YNFKEQ. Between the trimmed V and J ends, which lost 5 bases and 7 bases, there was a span of 12 bases. The CDR3 spans 14 residues. For the CDR3, the DNA is TGTGCCAGCAGCGATCGGCGGAGCAATTCACCCCTCCACTTT. This encodes CASSDRRSNSPLHF.

The chain uses TRBV28 and TRBJ2-4, with D perhaps TRBD1 (6 bases). The length of the CDR3 is 14 residues. V was shortened by 6 bases and J by 6 bases, with 15 bases between the two germline ends. The V gene's germline CDR1 is MDHEN and CDR2 SYDVKM. The CDR3 reads CASSIQGPLNIQYF. The CDR3 nucleotides read TGTGCCAGCAGCATACAGGGCCCCCTAAACATTCAGTACTTC.

The rearrangement joins TRBV6-5 to TRBJ2-1; 11 positions match TRBD2. Per germline, CDR1 MNHEY and CDR2 SVGAGI. The junction had 5 bases not matched to a gene; V was cut back by 6 bases and J by 7 bases. CDR3 length: 14 amino acids. The CDR3 is CASRLAGVRNEQFF. CDR3 sequence (DNA): TGTGCCAGCAGACTAGCGGGAGTCAGGAATGAGCAGTTCTTC.

The chain employs TRBV27 and TRBJ2-1; possible D gene TRBD2, 6 bases. This CDR3 has 15 residues. Trimming removed 6 bases from V and 0 bases from J, with 12 bases in between. CDR1 is MNHEY and CDR2 is SMNVEV in the germline V gene (reference sequence). CDR3 DNA sequence: TGTGCCAGCAGCAGCTCCGGGAGCTCCTACAATGAGCAGTTCTTC. This codes for CASSSSGSSYNEQFF.

This clone was counted only a few times. This rearrangement joins TRBV18 to TRBJ2-2; D possibly corresponds to TRBD1 (5 bases). In germline, CDR1 is KGHSH, CDR2 LQKENI. V lost 2 bases, J lost 4 bases, and 5 bases lay in between. CDR3 length equals 13 residues. The DNA of the CDR3 is TGTGCCAGCTCACCAAGGGGCACCGGGGAGCTGTTTTTT. It translates to CASSPRGTGELFF.

For this clone: Other DNA variants within this sample encode the same CDR3. This chain uses TRBV5-1 with TRBJ1-6, with 7 bases lining up with TRBD1. The CDR3 is 14 residues long. Germline assignment: CDR1 SGHRS and CDR2 YFSETQ. Trimming removed 4 bases from V and 7 bases from J; junction bases left unmatched: 5. This chain's CDR3 is CASSPGQENSPLHF. In nucleotides, the CDR3 is TGCGCCAGCAGCCCCGGACAGGAGAATTCACCCCTCCACTTT.

J is TRBJ2-2 and V is TRBV24-1, with 8 bases aligning to TRBD1. V lost 6 bases and J lost 4; bases outside the gene matches: 12. CDR1 and CDR2 from the germline V gene are KGHDR and SFDVKD. The CDR3 is made up of 17 amino acids. The chain's CDR3 is CATSPGGAGTGTGELFF. CDR3 DNA sequence: TGTGCCACCAGTCCAGGGGGCGCCGGGACGGGCACCGGGGAGCTGTTTTTT.

Only a few counts were recorded for this clone. The chain employs TRBV6-2 or TRBV6-3 and TRBJ1-5; D not certain. Germline V gene lookup returns CDR1 MNHEY and CDR2 SVGEGT. The ends were cut back, 2 bases at V and 4 bases at J, with 6 bases in the middle. CDR3 length: 13 amino acids. The CDR3 reads CASSYAENQPQHF. CDR3 DNA: TGTGCCAGCAGTTACGCGGAAAATCAGCCCCAGCATTTT.

This clone was detected many times. The chain carries TRBV19 and TRBJ2-3; 7 bases match TRBD1. CDR1 is LNHDA, CDR2 SQIVND, per germline (reference sequence). Losses at the gene ends were 5 bases for V and 11 bases for J; bases not matched to a gene: 10. CDR3 length: 13 residues. The CDR3 sequence: CASSGSRDSEQYF. CDR3 in DNA: TGTGCCAGTAGTGGATCCCGGGACAGTGAGCAGTATTTT.

The table lists this clone with a count of one. This chain links TRBV5-4 with TRBJ1-2, with a tentative D call TRBD1 (6 bases). The CDR3 has 14 residues. Trimming removed 0 bases from V and 4 bases from J, with 10 bases in between. Germline V gives CDR1 SGHNT, CDR2 YYREEE (reference sequence). The CDR3 DNA reads as TGTGCCAGCAGCTTGGACAGGGAAATCTATGGCTACACCTTC. Its protein is CASSLDREIYGYTF.